Listed below are T cell receptor beta chains from one sample, sequenced in a study of Ad26.COV2.S vaccination and SARS-CoV-2 variants. Assay used: immunoSEQ multiplex PCR; TCRdb lists only in-frame clones, some missing. The sample records about 400,000 clones, approximately 89% being singletons. The specimen comprised peripheral blood, sampled in a trial of Ad26.COV2.S vaccine versus placebo. These receptors originate from a person aged 18 to 59 who received the Ad26.COV2.S COVID-19 vaccine or a placebo. The CDR3 runs from the conserved cysteine through the conserved F or W. The D gene is left open where the match is weak. Clone size appears in some rows only: once, few, many, or a class for an expanded clone.

>TRBV9|NA|13|NA|TRBJ1-1
TGTGCCAGCAGCGGGGGCATGAACACTGAAGCTTTCTTT
CASSGGMNTEAFF
>TRBV13|NA|16|NA|TRBJ1-5
TGTGCCAGCAGCTCGTTACCGGCGGGGGGTTTTCAGCCCCAGCATTTT
CASSSLPAGGFQPQHF
>TRBV6-5|NA|14|NA|TRBJ1-6
TGTGCCAGCAGCGTGGCCGGGGGTGAATCACCCCTCCACTTT
CASSVAGGESPLHF
>TRBV3-1/TRBV3-2|TRBD1|13|few|TRBJ2-7
TGTGCCAGCAGCCAAGACGACAGGGGAGAGCAGTACTTC
CASSQDDRGEQYF
>TRBV15|NA|15|NA|TRBJ2-3
TGTGCCACCAGCAGACCTAACGGACTCACAGATACGCAGTATTTT
CATSRPNGLTDTQYF
>TRBV28|NA|12|NA|TRBJ1-2
TGTGCCAGCAGTCCCCAACGATATGGCTACACCTTC
CASSPQRYGYTF
>TRBV5-6|NA|14|NA|TRBJ1-2
TGTGCCAGCAGCTATCCCGGGGGCGACTATGGCTACACCTTC
CASSYPGGDYGYTF
>TRBV14|TRBD2|19|NA|TRBJ2-1
TGTGCCAGCAGCCAAGCGGTTGGGCTAGCGGGAGGAACCTACAATGAGCAGTTCTTC
CASSQAVGLAGGTYNEQFF
>TRBV28|NA|13|NA|TRBJ2-7
TGTGCCAGCAGCCCCCCAGGGGTCTACGAGCAGTACTTC
CASSPPGVYEQYF
>TRBV7-9|TRBD1|15|once|TRBJ2-1
TGTGCCAGCAGCAGTTCCGGGACAGGGGGCTATGAGCAGTTCTTC
CASSSSGTGGYEQFF
>TRBV4-1|NA|17|NA|TRBJ1-3
TGCGCCAGCAGCCTTGCCGGAGGGGTCTCCTCTGGAAACACCATATATTTT
CASSLAGGVSSGNTIYF
>TRBV14|TRBD2|13|NA|TRBJ2-1
TGTGCCAGCAGCTTGGGACTAGCGGTTGAGCAGTTCTTC
CASSLGLAVEQFF
>TRBV6-5|TRBD2|14|NA|TRBJ2-5
TGTGCCAGCAGTCACGAGCGGGGGCAAGAGACCCAGTACTTC
CASSHERGQETQYF
>TRBV5-8|NA|15|NA|TRBJ2-3
TGTGCCAGCAGCCTAGCAGGGCCTCGCACAGATACGCAGTATTTT
CASSLAGPRTDTQYF
>TRBV5-5|TRBD2|15|once|TRBJ2-1
TGTGCCAGCAGCTCCGTAGCGGGAGTAAACAATGAGCAGTTCTTC
CASSSVAGVNNEQFF
>TRBV13|TRBD1|19|NA|TRBJ1-4
TGTGCCAGCAGCCGACGTCCCGGGACAGGGGGTATTACTAATGAAAAACTGTTTTTT
CASSRRPGTGGITNEKLFF
>TRBV5-4|NA|15|NA|TRBJ2-7
TGTGCCAGCAGCTCGGGGCCAGGGGATTTCTACGAGCAGTACTTC
CASSSGPGDFYEQYF
>TRBV6-6|TRBD1|16|NA|TRBJ2-7
TGTGCCAGCAGCTTAAGGACAGGGCCGACTCTGGGCGAGCAGTACTTC
CASSLRTGPTLGEQYF
>TRBV5-1|NA|14|NA|TRBJ1-1
TGCGCCAGCAGAAGCACGATGGCGAACACTGAAGCTTTCTTT
CASRSTMANTEAFF
>TRBV30|NA|13|NA|TRBJ2-2
TGTGCCTGGAGTGTGGGGGAGCCCGGGGAGCTGTTTTTT
CAWSVGEPGELFF
>TRBV7-2|NA|13|NA|TRBJ2-3
TGTGCCAGCAGCTCCTGGACTGGGGATACGCAGTATTTT
CASSSWTGDTQYF
>TRBV28|TRBD1|14|NA|TRBJ1-1
TGTGCCAGCAGACACGGGACAGGGGACACTGAAGCTTTCTTT
CASRHGTGDTEAFF
>TRBV11-3|TRBD2|15|NA|TRBJ2-7
TGTGCCAGCAGCCCGTTCGGACTAGAGTCGTACGAGCAGTACTTC
CASSPFGLESYEQYF
>TRBV5-1|NA|16|once|TRBJ2-1
TGCGCCAGCAGCTTGGAGGCGGGTTTCTCCTACAATGAGCAGTTCTTC
CASSLEAGFSYNEQFF
>TRBV7-3|NA|14|NA|TRBJ1-3
TGTGCCAGCAGCCCGGGGGACTCTGGAAACACCATATATTTT
CASSPGDSGNTIYF
>TRBV24-1|NA|12|NA|TRBJ1-5
TGTGCCACCAGTTATAGCAATCAGCCCCAGCATTTT
CATSYSNQPQHF
>TRBV4-1|NA|16|NA|TRBJ1-6
TGCGCCAGCAGCCATAGACAGGCGGCTAAGAATTCACCCCTCCACTTT
CASSHRQAAKNSPLHF
>TRBV15|NA|15|NA|TRBJ2-3
TGTGCCACCAAGGGGGTCCGAAAAAACACAGATACGCAGTATTTT
CATKGVRKNTDTQYF
>TRBV2|TRBD1|15|NA|TRBJ1-6
TGTGCCAGCAGAGCGGACAGGGTGTATAATTCACCCCTCCACTTT
CASRADRVYNSPLHF
>TRBV9|NA|15|NA|TRBJ2-3
TGTGCCAGCAGCGTTCGTGACGGGGGCTTAGATACGCAGTATTTT
CASSVRDGGLDTQYF
>TRBV5-6|NA|16|NA|TRBJ2-1
TGTGCCAGCAGCTATAGCGCGGCTATCTCCTACAATGAGCAGTTCTTC
CASSYSAAISYNEQFF